The 2 T cell receptor beta chains below all came from one sample that was sequenced in a study of T-cell reconstitution after alpha-beta-depleted transplantation in children. Unique molecular identifiers were incorporated into the prepared TCRbeta library. TCRdb fed the PCR reads into MiXCR, producing one record per CDR3 protein. The table includes a few thousand distinct CDR3 sequences, roughly 11% detected once. Sample: PBMCs, mostly from graft donor cells, taken 360 days after TCRalphabeta/CD19-depleted stem cell transplant. These receptors all stem from a patient under 10 years old who had a stem cell transplant for inherited bone marrow failure, so the T cells may come from the graft donor.

The sample holds many counts of this clonotype. The rearrangement uses TRBV4-3 and TRBJ2-7; 9 bases fit TRBD2. In germline, CDR1 is LGHNA, CDR2 YSLEER. The CDR3 consists of 17 residues. With V trimmed by 1 base and J by 2 bases, 9 bases remained unmatched. The CDR3 DNA sequence: TGCGCCAGCAGCCAAGCTCGGGGGACTAGCCTCCCCTACGAGCAGTACTTC. It yields the protein CASSQARGTSLPYEQYF.

Many counts were recorded for this clonotype. The chain employs TRBV20-1 and TRBJ2-7; the D is unclear. The CDR3 covers 14 residues. Trimming stripped 0 bases from V and 6 bases from J, with 15 bases between. Germline V gene lookup returns CDR1 DFQATT and CDR2 SNEGSKA (reference sequence). CDR3 nucleotides: TGCAGTGCTAGAGATCTCCTCTACAACACCGAGCAGTACTTC. This codes for CSARDLLYNTEQYF.